This T cell receptor (beta chain) was retrieved from a study of beta chain features in type 1 diabetes. At the level of the study: In all, around 100 million sorted cells from all samples were analyzed. General observations from the study: The study found moderately but significantly shorter TCRB CDR3s in all four CD4+ subsets of Type 1 diabetes patients. Naive, central memory and Treg TCRB repertoires seemed to resemble each other more closely in patients than they did in healthy donors.

The CDR3 is 12 residues long. V dropped 4 bases and J dropped 7 bases, with 8 bases sitting between them. Germline V gene lookup returns CDR1 LNHDA and CDR2 SQIVND (reference sequence). The investigators reverse transcribed all of the isolated RNA, so they sequenced expressed TCRB transcripts. The assay was immunoSEQ multiplex PCR, and TCRdb's table has in-frame clones only and misses some. The table has around 260,000 clones, about a fifth seen once. This clone appeared a few times. Its antigen is unidentified. Sorting gave populations that all exceeded 98% purity. Sample: naive CD4+ T cells from blood. This TCR was sampled from a woman between 35 and 50 years old with type 1 diabetes. The gene calls are TRBV19 and TRBJ2-1; perhaps TRBD1 as D (6 bases). The chain's CDR3 is CASSTTGNEQFF. CDR3 coding DNA: TGTGCCAGTAGTACAACAGGGAATGAGCAGTTCTTC.